This T cell receptor (beta chain) was sequenced for a study of OX40 agonist ivuxolimab in advanced cancers. Study summary: Six ivuxolimab dose levels, 0.01 to 10 mg/kg, were given intravenously every 2 weeks. Under the entry rules, prior anti-PD-1, anti-PD-L1 or anti-CTLA-4 therapy was allowed, and around 36% had some.

Clones were sequenced by immunoSEQ multiplex PCR, and TCRdb holds only the in-frame ones, with some missing. The repertoire includes around 20,000 clones, 78% of them detected once, and roughly 15% sits in the top ten. Germline loops: CDR1 MRHNA, CDR2 SNTAGT. Trimming left V 3 bases short and J 0 bases short, with 7 bases between. This CDR3 has 14 amino acids. Note on this clone: Its antigen is currently unknown.

Study conclusions and caveats: There was clonal expansion of CD4+ and CD8+ blood T cells by week 6 at 0.1 to 3.0 mg/kg. Fewer expanded clones were found on average in CD4+ than in CD8+ T cells.

The TCR was taken from an adult with an advanced solid tumor such as melanoma, head and neck, liver or kidney cancer. The specimen was CD4+ or CD8+ T cells sorted from blood, collected in a trial of the OX40 agonist ivuxolimab. This chain connects TRBV6-4 to TRBJ2-3; D may be TRBD2 (6 bases). DNA for the CDR3: TGTGCCAGCAGTGAGCGGGGTAGCACAGATACGCAGTATTTT. Residues: CASSERGSTDTQYF.